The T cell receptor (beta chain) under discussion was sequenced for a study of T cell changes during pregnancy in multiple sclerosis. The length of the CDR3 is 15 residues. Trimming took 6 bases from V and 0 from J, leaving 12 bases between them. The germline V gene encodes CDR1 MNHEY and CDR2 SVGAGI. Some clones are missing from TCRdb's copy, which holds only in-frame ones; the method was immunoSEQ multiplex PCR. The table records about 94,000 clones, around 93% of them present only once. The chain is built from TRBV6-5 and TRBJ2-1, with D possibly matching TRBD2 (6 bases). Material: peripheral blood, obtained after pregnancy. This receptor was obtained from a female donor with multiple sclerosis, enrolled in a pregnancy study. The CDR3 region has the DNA TGTGCCAGCAGCCGAGCGGGCTCCTCCTACAATGAGCAGTTCTTC. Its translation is CASSRAGSSYNEQFF.